This is a list of T cell receptor beta chains from one sample in a study of T cells after yellow fever vaccination. TCRdb ran MiXCR on the 5' RACE reads and lists one entry per CDR3 protein. The sample includes nearly 300,000 distinct CDR3 sequences, around 10% seen only once; the top ten take around 3.5%. Source: CD4+ T cells sorted from PBMCs, taken 5 days after the yellow fever booster vaccination. These receptors all come from a man in his late teens or twenties who received the YFV17D yellow fever vaccine. Each CDR3 is given with its conserved first and last residue. The order of the fields is CDR3 protein, D gene, V gene, J gene. The D gene is left open where the match is weak.

CASSPAGGGRAADTQYF	TRBD2	TRBV4-3	TRBJ2-3
CASRTEFRKLFF	.	TRBV6-6	TRBJ1-4
CASSQGLVAGYGETQYF	TRBD2	TRBV4-2	TRBJ2-5
CAIRGGGDNSPLHF	.	TRBV10-3	TRBJ1-6
CASSFRTGQNNEQFF	TRBD1	TRBV28	TRBJ2-1
CASSLDGIGTDTQYF	.	TRBV3-1	TRBJ2-3
CSVEWPRGHTGTEAFF	TRBD1	TRBV29-1	TRBJ1-1
CASRGQGNTEAFF	TRBD1	TRBV5-1	TRBJ1-1
CAWSRGMTDTQYF	.	TRBV30	TRBJ2-3
CASSAGDRATDTQYF	TRBD1	TRBV2	TRBJ2-3
CASSPRAGNSGNTIYF	.	TRBV11-2	TRBJ1-3
CSASREGIGGNTIYF	.	TRBV20-1	TRBJ1-3
CASSLEEKSPLHF	.	TRBV7-2	TRBJ1-6
CASSELQGQGNTEAFF	.	TRBV25-1	TRBJ1-1
CASRPTGVGDQPQHF	.	TRBV6-2/TRBV6-3	TRBJ1-5
CASSARIATNEKLFF	.	TRBV27	TRBJ1-4
CASRGGTGVYEQYF	TRBD1	TRBV12-3/TRBV12-4	TRBJ2-7
CSARKLTGPRFQPQHF	.	TRBV20-1	TRBJ1-5
CSAPSPGGLYNEQFF	.	TRBV20-1	TRBJ2-1
CATSDSRQGHSNQPQHF	TRBD1	TRBV24-1	TRBJ1-5
CASRTSASQPQHF	.	TRBV19	TRBJ1-5
CASSPGQGLNSPLHF	TRBD1	TRBV4-2	TRBJ1-6
CASSVHRVITYEQYF	.	TRBV10-2	TRBJ2-7
CSVHNGPGPTEAFF	.	TRBV29-1	TRBJ1-1
CASSGGRNEKLFF	.	TRBV7-8	TRBJ1-4
CASSQTSGVTDTQYF	TRBD2	TRBV7-3	TRBJ2-3
CASSQVLRTRNLGTEAFF	.	TRBV4-3	TRBJ1-1
CSARVGSTDTQYF	.	TRBV20-1	TRBJ2-3
CSVARGGEKLFF	.	TRBV29-1	TRBJ1-4
CASSLAALARQETQYF	.	TRBV5-6	TRBJ2-5
CASSGVTNEKLFF	.	TRBV11-2	TRBJ1-4
CASSLFQMGTDTQYF	.	TRBV5-6	TRBJ2-3
CASSGRPADGYTF	.	TRBV2	TRBJ1-2
CASSHGRGTEQFF	.	TRBV3-1	TRBJ2-1
CASSYGGQPQHF	.	TRBV12-3/TRBV12-4	TRBJ1-5
CSAQDRGGTEKLFF	TRBD1	TRBV20-1	TRBJ1-4
CASSGGGQGVMNTEAFF	TRBD1	TRBV5-1	TRBJ1-1
CASSRDGGIYEQYF	.	TRBV3-1	TRBJ2-7
CASSFVAGVTNGELFF	TRBD2	TRBV5-1	TRBJ2-2
CASSPRRDRGHRDTEAFF	TRBD1	TRBV12-3/TRBV12-4	TRBJ1-1
CASRSGTGFYPQHF	TRBD1	TRBV12-3/TRBV12-4	TRBJ1-5
CASRGNRTEPQHF	.	TRBV5-1	TRBJ1-5
CASSARSGGRDTQYF	TRBD2	TRBV7-2	TRBJ2-3